This TCR beta chain comes out of a study of CD8 T cells in Susac syndrome (dated by TCRdb to between 2017 and 2020). A note on the overall study: Repertoire sequencing was used to test whether CD8+ T cell activation and differentiation in Susac syndrome was antigen driven. Broad study findings and their caveats: The number of individuals in the TCR sequencing and HLA analysis was recognized as being relatively small.

RNA was extracted using the RNeasy kit, and 0.5 to 1 microgram was reverse transcribed with random hexamers. TCR beta CDR3 regions were amplified with the immunoSEQ multiplex PCR assay covering 54 Vbeta and 13 Jbeta segments. PCR amplification bias was corrected by using a synthetic template baseline for primer optimization and computational correction. The study's own analysis went as follows. Only productive sequences were kept, with reads annotated to V, D and J genes according to IMGT and analyzed in immunoSEQ Analyzer. Clonality was calculated as one minus the Shannon entropy normalized by log2 of the number of productive unique sequences. For each patient and control, public and private clones were evaluated within the 100 most prevalent clones. A clone was defined as Susac-specific if it was absent from the healthy and MS cohorts, from approximately 980 published viral clones and from other ImmuneACCESS disease sequences. The public reads were quality trimmed at Q25 with fastp and then assembled into clones with MiXCR by TCRdb, keeping productive beta chains. Each CDR3 protein appears once, grouped with its most common genes and DNA. The V and J calls reflect TCRdb's pipeline rather than the authors' work. The table for this sample lists some 220,000 distinct CDR3 sequences; roughly 96% of them were counted only once. Roughly 0.1% of the sample rests with the top ten.

Peripheral blood CD8+ and CD4+ T cells from healthy donors, Susac syndrome patients and multiple sclerosis patients were profiled using high-throughput TCR beta sequencing. The multiple sclerosis controls were treatment-naive patients who had stable or active relapsing-remitting disease and met the revised McDonald criteria. Bulk CD8+ and CD4+ T cells were purified by magnetic negative isolation, whereas CD8+ TEMRA cells were enriched by FACS. Blood was collected in EDTA tubes and processed within 24 hours, with PBMCs isolated through density gradient centrifugation. PBMCs destined for TCR sequencing were cryopreserved in liquid nitrogen and later thawed in a 37 °C water bath. The sorted or isolated CD4+, CD8+ and CD8+ TEMRA cells reached a purity of at least 90%. Turning to this clonotype: The antigen this receptor binds is unknown. The record has no base qualities; no much larger clone is one base away.

This receptor was taken from a human donor with multiple sclerosis. Material: CD4+ T cells from PBMCs.

The sequenced DNA: TGTGCCACCAGCAGAGCTAGCGGGAGTTGGGACAATGAGCAGTTCTTC. It translates to CATSRASGSWDNEQFF. This chain is built from TRBV15 and TRBJ2-1; 10 bases in between match TRBD2. The CDR3 goes from the cysteine to the phenylalanine over 16 residues. Of the read, only the CDR3 DNA is kept; its 48 bases are in frame from base 1. Compared with germline, V lacks 1 base and J lacks 5 bases; bases without a gene match: 5. Taken from the germline V gene (reference sequence), the CDR1 and CDR2 loops are LNHNV and YYDKDF.